This TCR beta chain stems from a study of blood T cell repertoires in COVID-19. Study summary: Sites across the United States, Italy and Spain contributed samples from acute and convalescent COVID-19. PBMCs, B-cell-depleted T cells, or T cells provided the cDNA or gDNA that made up the material.

How the authors handled the data: Cell counts per sample came from amplifying reference gene primers. Assay used: immunoSEQ multiplex PCR; TCRdb lists only in-frame clones, some missing. V and J calls and clone size follow that table, whereas D and trimming were derived from the DNA. The sample includes under 300,000 clones, approximately 86% seen only once; the top ten take 5% to 7%. J lost 8 bases, V lost 0 bases, and 4 bases had no gene match. CDR1 SGHRS and CDR2 YFSETQ come from the germline V gene. This CDR3 region has 13 residues. The receptor was derived from a woman in her sixties or seventies with active or convalescent COVID-19. This chain joins TRBV5-1 and TRBJ1-2, with TRBD1 matching over 7 bases. Sequences were obtained from peripheral blood. The CDR3 bases are TGCGCCAGCAGCTTGGAGGGGGCGGGAGGCTACACCTTC. It yields the protein CASSLEGAGGYTF.